This is a list of T cell receptor beta chains from one sample in a study of T-cell reconstitution after alpha-beta-depleted transplantation in children. TCRdb called the PCR reads again in MiXCR, with one record for every CDR3 protein. Among about 180,000 distinct CDR3 sequences listed, 11% were seen once. Sample: PBMCs, taken before TCRalphabeta/CD19-depleted stem cell transplant. Every receptor here comes from a boy between 2 and 10 years old with acute myeloid leukemia, due to receive a stem cell transplant. Each CDR3 is given with its conserved first and last residue. The order of the fields is clone size, J gene, D gene, V gene, CDR3 DNA, CDR3 protein. A D gene is named only where the DNA matches it firmly. Size values are once, few and many counts, or a class for expanded clones, and some rows have none.

>many|TRBJ1-6|TRBD1|TRBV27
TGTGCCAGCAGTTTGGACAGGGTGAAGTCACCCCTCCACTTT
CASSLDRVKSPLHF
>many|TRBJ2-3|TRBD1|TRBV5-1
TGCGCCAGCAGCCTCGGACAGGGTCGCACAGATACGCAGTATTTT
CASSLGQGRTDTQYF
>many|TRBJ1-1|-|TRBV27
TGTGCCAGCAGAACCCCACGGGCTGAAGCTTTCTTT
CASRTPRAEAFF
>many|TRBJ2-1|-|TRBV19
TGTGCCAGTAGTTTTGGGGTCCCCTCCTACAATGAGCAGTTCTTC
CASSFGVPSYNEQFF
>many|TRBJ2-5|TRBD1|TRBV7-9
TGTGCCAGCAGCCCATCTCCGGGACAGGGACGCGGGGAGACCCAGTACTTC
CASSPSPGQGRGETQYF
>many|TRBJ1-5|-|TRBV20-1
TGCAGTGCTAGAGGAAGCCAGGCAAATCAGCCCCAGCATTTT
CSARGSQANQPQHF
>many|TRBJ1-1|-|TRBV7-8
TGTGCCAGCAGCTTAGGGGGAGGAGTCATCGTCGAAGCTTTCTTT
CASSLGGGVIVEAFF
>-|TRBJ1-2|-|TRBV20-1
TGCTGTGCTAGAGATTTTCGAGGAGACTCAATAACCTATGGCTACACCTTC
CCARDFRGDSITYGYTF
>many|TRBJ1-6|TRBD1|TRBV6-5
TGTGCCAGCAGTTGGGACAGGGAGAGCAATTCACCCCTCCACTTT
CASSWDRESNSPLHF
>-|TRBJ1-6|-|TRBV19
TGTGCCAGTAGTATTTCAAGAACTCTCCTCTCCTATAATTCACCCCTCCACTTT
CASSISRTLLSYNSPLHF
>many|TRBJ1-4|-|TRBV28
TGTGCCAGCACAGACAGTGGTAGTGAAAAACTGTTTTTT
CASTDSGSEKLFF
>many|TRBJ1-6|-|TRBV11-2
TGTGCCAGCAGCCTGGGGGTAAGGTCACCCCTCCACTTT
CASSLGVRSPLHF
>-|TRBJ2-5|-|TRBV18
TGTGCCAGCTCACCAGATGGCGTCCGGAACCAAGAGACCCAGTACTTC
CASSPDGVRNQETQYF
>many|TRBJ2-5|-|TRBV5-1
TGCGCCAGCAGCTTGCTTACCGGGGGAAGCGAGACCCAGTACTTC
CASSLLTGGSETQYF
>many|TRBJ2-7|TRBD1|TRBV7-9
TGTGCCAGCAGATACAGGGGGCGTCCCGAGCAGTACTTC
CASRYRGRPEQYF
>many|TRBJ1-2|-|TRBV7-9
TGTGCCAGCAGCTCCTTTCCGGGAAATTATGGCTACACCTTC
CASSSFPGNYGYTF
>many|TRBJ2-3|-|TRBV7-9
TGTGCCAGCAGCTTGGGGAATTCGGATACGCAGTATTTT
CASSLGNSDTQYF
>many|TRBJ1-1|-|TRBV5-5
TGTGCCAGCAGCTTGGCTGGCCCAAGGCTTGCTTTCTTT
CASSLAGPRLAFF
>many|TRBJ2-1|TRBD2|TRBV9
TGTGCGACGGGCGGTGGGAGGGCCTTCGATGAGCAGTTCTTC
CATGGGRAFDEQFF
>many|TRBJ2-1|-|TRBV5-1
TGCGCCAGCAGCTTCTCAATAAATTCGGGGGAGCAGAGGTTC
CASSFSINSGEQRF
>many|TRBJ2-5|TRBD1|TRBV27
TGTGCCAGCTGGGGACAGGGCACTGTGGCCCAGTACTTC
CASWGQGTVAQYF
>-|TRBJ2-5|-|TRBV30
TGTGCCTGGGCGGGTCGGCTTGCAGAGACCCAGTACTTC
CAWAGRLAETQYF
>many|TRBJ1-2|-|TRBV20-1
TGCAGTGCTAGAGGTTCCGGGACCTACTATGGCTACACCTTC
CSARGSGTYYGYTF
>many|TRBJ2-5|-|TRBV4-1
TGCGCCAGCAGCCAAGATGGGGTAAAGGGGGAGACCCAGTACTTC
CASSQDGVKGETQYF
>many|TRBJ2-5|TRBD2|TRBV6-5
TGTGCCAGCAGTTACATAGCGGGGGTAGAGACCCAGTACTTC
CASSYIAGVETQYF
>many|TRBJ2-5|TRBD1|TRBV24-1
TGTGCCACCAGTGATTTGACCGGGACAGGGGGGGAGACCCAGTACTTC
CATSDLTGTGGETQYF
>many|TRBJ1-2|-|TRBV27
TGTGCCAGCAGTTTAAGCTTCTTGGCAGGTTCTGGCTACACCTTC
CASSLSFLAGSGYTF
>-|TRBJ2-1|TRBD2|TRBV7-9
TGTGCCAGCAGCTCGCCGTTAGCGGGAGGCAATGAGCAGTTCTTC
CASSSPLAGGNEQFF
>many|TRBJ2-1|-|TRBV5-1
TGCGCCAGCAGCGTTGACAGGCTAGCCGGCAATGAGCAGTTCTTC
CASSVDRLAGNEQFF
>-|TRBJ1-2|TRBD1|TRBV12-5
TGTGCTAGTGGGCTAGGGCGGGGACAGCTCTATGGCTACACCTTC
CASGLGRGQLYGYTF
>many|TRBJ1-1|-|TRBV28
TGTGCCAGCAGTCATAGGGTTAACCCTGAAGCTTTCTTT
CASSHRVNPEAFF
>many|TRBJ1-2|-|TRBV10-2
TGCGCCAGCAGTGTGAGGGTGGGCTATGGCTACACCTTC
CASSVRVGYGYTF
>many|TRBJ2-1|-|TRBV27
TGTGCCAGCATGCAGGGGAGGTACAATGAGCAGTTCTTC
CASMQGRYNEQFF
>many|TRBJ1-2|-|TRBV20-1
TGCAGTGCTAGGAACGCGGGGGGCGGCTACACCTTC
CSARNAGGGYTF
>-|TRBJ2-1|TRBD2|TRBV6-1
TGTGCCAGCAGAAGGGAAGCGGGGGGGCCCGATGAGCAGTTCTTC
CASRREAGGPDEQFF